Listed here are 32 T cell receptor beta chains from one sample, sequenced in a study of cytomegalovirus exposure and HLA in healthy donors. In the PCR, 60 Vbeta and 13 Jbeta primers were used. Sequenced by immunoSEQ multiplex PCR; TCRdb stores in-frame clones only, minus some. The repertoire consists of more than 85,000 clones, with 60% to 80% occurring once and the leading ten covering 4.8%. Input material: PBMCs. The receptors stem from a woman aged 18-29 years in good health and CMV-seropositive.

The chain joins TRBV25-1 to TRBJ2-1; no clear D gene. Germline V gene lookup returns CDR1 MGHDK and CDR2 SYGVNS. This CDR3 is built from 13 residues. V lost 1 base and J lost 8, with 9 bases in between. CDR3 residues: CASSEWSRDEQFF. In nucleotides, the CDR3 is TGTGCCAGCAGTGAATGGTCCCGCGATGAGCAGTTCTTC. Variable domain in full (rest from reference TRBV25-1 and TRBJ2-1): EADIYQTPRYLVIGTGKKITLECSQTMGHDKMYWYQQDPGMELHLIHYSYGVNSTEKGDLSSESTVSRIRTEHFPLTLESARPSHTSQYLCASSEWSRDEQFFGPGTRLTVL.

This clone was picked up one time. This chain links TRBV28 with TRBJ2-1, with 7 bases fitting TRBD1. This CDR3 region has 15 residues. The V and J ends lost 6 bases and 5 bases, in that order; junction bases with no gene match: 10. Germline values: CDR1 MDHEN, CDR2 SYDVKM. CDR3 sequence reads: CASSPRQGWDNEQFF. The CDR3 DNA sequence: TGTGCCAGCAGCCCTCGACAGGGCTGGGACAATGAGCAGTTCTTC. The full variable domain, its missing parts supplied by reference TRBV28 and TRBJ2-1, is DVKVTQSSRYLVKRTGEKVFLECVQDMDHENMFWYRQDPGLGLRLIYFSYDVKMKEKGDIPEGYSVSREKKERFSLILESASTNQTSMYLCASSPRQGWDNEQFFGPGTRLTVL.

The V gene is TRBV7-2, the J gene TRBJ1-5, with D tentatively TRBD1 (5 bases). Trimming took off 5 bases at V and 3 bases at J, with 11 bases between the two ends. This CDR3 comprises 14 residues. CDR1 SGHTA and CDR2 FQGNSA come from the germline V gene. CDR3 bases: TGTGCCAGCAGCGCAACAGGATTCAATCAGCCCCAGCATTTT. It translates to CASSATGFNQPQHF. Drawing the rest from reference TRBV7-2 and TRBJ1-5, the complete variable domain is GAGVSQSPSNKVTEKGKDVELRCDPISGHTALYWYRQSLGQGLEFLIYFQGNSAPDKSGLPSDRFSAERTGGSVSTLTIQRTQQEDSAVYLCASSATGFNQPQHFGDGTRLSIL.

This rearrangement joins TRBV28 to TRBJ1-1, with D perhaps matching TRBD1 (5 bases). The V and J ends lost 8 bases and 6 bases respectively, with 22 bases between them. CDR1 and CDR2 from the germline V gene are MDHEN and SYDVKM. There are 15 residues in the CDR3. This CDR3 is CASPPTVGVSAEAFF. The CDR3 DNA is TGTGCCAGCCCCCCGACAGTAGGGGTGAGCGCTGAAGCTTTCTTT.

The chain combines TRBV27 with TRBJ2-5; TRBD1 matches 8 bases. With 4 bases clipped from V and 2 bases from J, the junction kept 6 bases outside the gene matches. The CDR3 sequence is 15 residues long. The germline V gene encodes CDR1 MNHEY and CDR2 SMNVEV (reference sequence). CDR3 in amino acids: CASSSHGQGQETQYF. CDR3 DNA: TGTGCCAGCAGTTCCCATGGACAGGGACAAGAGACCCAGTACTTC.

The rearrangement uses TRBV4-1 and TRBJ2-1; D is perhaps TRBD1 (6 bases). Trimming cost V 2 bases and J 1 base, with 12 bases left between them. The V gene's germline CDR1 is MGHRA and CDR2 YSYEKL. The CDR3 contains 16 residues. CDR3 protein: CASSQPQGRSYNEQFF. The CDR3 DNA reads TGCGCCAGCAGCCAACCCCAGGGGAGATCCTACAATGAGCAGTTCTTC.

The chain links TRBV27 to TRBJ2-7; 9 bases are shared with TRBD1. Per the germline V gene, CDR1 is MNHEY and CDR2 is SMNVEV (reference sequence). The CDR3 extends over 14 amino acids. With V trimmed by 7 bases and J by 4 bases, 8 bases remained unmatched. The CDR3 protein is CASTNTGGSYEQYF. The CDR3 bases are TGTGCCAGCACGAATACAGGGGGCTCTTACGAGCAGTACTTC.

This clone was seen a handful of times. The chain recombines TRBV6-1 with TRBJ2-5; 7 nucleotides match TRBD1. Germline lookup yields CDR1 MNHNS and CDR2 SASEGT. The CDR3 runs 11 residues. Trimming took 6 bases from V and 5 from J; bases not matched to a gene: 0. The CDR3 sequence: CASRQGETQYF. The CDR3 region has the DNA TGTGCCAGCAGACAGGGGGAGACCCAGTACTTC.

This clone showed up just a few times. The chain carries TRBV6-5 and TRBJ1-1; D ambiguous. CDR1 and CDR2 (germline): MNHEY, SVGAGI. This CDR3 is 14 amino acids long. The V end lost 0 bases, the J end lost 1 base, and 6 bases lay between the germline ends. This CDR3 reads CASSYSQENTEAFF. DNA of the CDR3: TGTGCCAGCAGTTACTCGCAGGAGAACACTGAAGCTTTCTTT.

As DNA, the CDR3 is TGTGCCAGCAGCCGGGGGGGGAAGAGCTCCTACAATGAGCAGTTCTTC. Residues: CASSRGGKSSYNEQFF. The chain uses TRBV5-4 and TRBJ2-1; TRBD2 matches 8 bases. The germline V gene has CDR1 SGHNT and CDR2 YYREEE (reference sequence). This CDR3 has 16 residues. V lost 4 bases, J lost 0 bases, and 6 bases stayed unmatched. Variable domain in full (rest from reference TRBV5-4 and TRBJ2-1): ETGVTQSPTHLIKTRGQQVTLRCSSQSGHNTVSWYQQALGQGPQFIFQYYREEENGRGNFPPRFSGLQFPNYSSELNVNALELDDSALYLCASSRGGKSSYNEQFFGPGTRLTVL.

This clone was recorded only once. The chain is built from TRBV10-3 and TRBJ2-7; 8 bases align to TRBD1. The CDR3 sequence is 15 residues long. Looked up from germline, CDR1 is ENHRY and CDR2 is SYGVKD. The J segment lost 7 bases and the V segment lost 3 bases, leaving 11 bases of the junction unmatched. The CDR3 DNA reads TGTGCCATCAGTGAACTCACAGGGGGTATTGGAGAGCAGTACTTC. Amino acids: CAISELTGGIGEQYF.

This clone was seen a few times. The chain is built from TRBV10-3 and TRBJ2-7, with 8 bases lining up with TRBD1. After removal of 5 bases from V and 5 bases from J, the junction contained 11 bases not matched to a gene. CDR1 and CDR2 (germline): ENHRY, SYGVKD. The CDR3 is made up of 15 amino acids. The CDR3: CAISTLDRAVNEQYF. The DNA for the CDR3 is TGTGCCATCAGTACCCTGGACAGGGCGGTGAACGAGCAGTACTTC.

The genes are TRBV18 and TRBJ2-7, with D possibly being TRBD1 (6 bases). The CDR3 is 13 amino acids. V was clipped by 6 bases and J by 3 bases, with 12 bases between them. Germline values: CDR1 KGHSH, CDR2 LQKENI. Here the CDR3 reads CASSRDTFYEQYF. CDR3 sequence (DNA): TGTGCCAGCTCCCGGGACACCTTCTACGAGCAGTACTTC. Filled out from reference TRBV18 and TRBJ2-7, the complete variable domain reads NAGVMQNPRHLVRRRGQEARLRCSPMKGHSHVYWYRQLPEEGLKFMVYLQKENIIDESGMPKERFSAEFPKEGPSILRIQQVVRGDSAAYFCASSRDTFYEQYFGPGTRLTVT.

The chain has TRBV7-9 and TRBJ2-6; D gene unclear. The germline V and J ends were trimmed by 2 bases and 4 bases, with 12 bases remaining between them. This CDR3 has 16 amino acids. In germline, CDR1 is SEHNR, CDR2 FQNEAQ (reference sequence). The CDR3 DNA reads TGTGCCAGCAGCTTACCCGCTGAGAGGGGGGCCAACGTCCTGACTTTC. This codes for CASSLPAERGANVLTF.

The rearrangement links TRBV5-1 to TRBJ1-1, with unresolved D. This CDR3 has 15 residues. The V gene's germline CDR1 is SGHRS and CDR2 YFSETQ. V lost 5 bases, J lost 1 base, and 15 bases lay in between. CDR3 coding DNA: TGCGCCAGCAGGCCCCGGGAAATCCCGAACACTGAAGCTTTCTTT. Translation: CASRPREIPNTEAFF.

This clone was detected once. V and J are TRBV10-3 and TRBJ2-7; the match to TRBD2 covers 14 bases. The V gene's germline CDR1 is ENHRY and CDR2 SYGVKD. Trimming removed 8 bases from V and 4 bases from J; junction bases left unmatched: 4. This CDR3 is built from 14 residues. CDR3 in amino acids: CAIGTSGSGYEQYF. For the CDR3, the DNA is TGTGCCATCGGGACTAGCGGGAGTGGGTACGAGCAGTACTTC.

This chain connects TRBV5-1 to TRBJ2-1; 7 positions agree with TRBD1. The CDR3 spans 15 residues. The V gene's germline CDR1 is SGHRS and CDR2 YFSETQ. V lost 6 bases to trimming and J lost 3 bases; unmatched junction nucleotides: 9. The CDR3 protein is CASTSTAGGYNEQFF. The CDR3 DNA sequence: TGCGCCAGCACCTCCACAGCAGGGGGCTACAATGAGCAGTTCTTC.

As concerns this clone: At the DNA level, this CDR3 is encoded by other sequences in the same sample as well. The V and J genes are TRBV5-1 and TRBJ2-1; 7 bases fit TRBD1. The CDR3 consists of 15 residues. Germline trimming cut 2 bases from V and 4 bases from J; bases unmatched to any gene: 6. Germline CDR1 and CDR2: SGHRS and YFSETQ. Written as DNA, the CDR3 is TGCGCCAGCAGCTTAGGGGGCTCGTCGTACAATGAGCAGTTCTTC. Amino acid sequence: CASSLGGSSYNEQFF.

The rearrangement links TRBV11-2 to TRBJ2-7; a weak D match, TRBD1 (5 bases). Deletions cut 1 base from V and 2 bases from J, with 9 bases between. The CDR3 runs to 14 residues. Germline V gene lookup returns CDR1 SGHAT and CDR2 FQNNGV. In DNA form, the CDR3 reads TGTGCCAGCAGCTTAGTCACAGGTACCTACGAGCAGTACTTC. It specifies CASSLVTGTYEQYF.

The chain employs TRBV4-1 and TRBJ2-3, with D maybe TRBD2 (6 bases). The germline gives CDR1 MGHRA, CDR2 YSYEKL. The CDR3 covers 15 residues. The V and J ends lost 5 bases and 3 bases respectively, with 15 bases between them. The CDR3 spells CASSSLAVRTDTQYF. CDR3 in DNA: TGCGCCAGCAGCAGCTTAGCGGTTCGGACAGATACGCAGTATTTT.

The CDR3 nucleotides read TGTGCCAGCAGCTCTTCGACAGGGGTAGGGGCCGGGGAGCTGTTTTTT. Translated, it gives CASSSSTGVGAGELFF. The chain combines TRBV7-3 with TRBJ2-2; 8 bases match TRBD1. This CDR3 comprises 16 residues. Germline assignment: CDR1 SGHTA and CDR2 FQGTGA. With V trimmed by 4 bases and J by 6 bases, 10 bases remained unmatched. Full variable domain (remainder filled in from reference TRBV7-3 and TRBJ2-2): GAGVSQTPSNKVTEKGKYVELRCDPISGHTALYWYRQSLGQGPEFLIYFQGTGAADDSGLPNDRFFAVRPEGSVSTLKIQRTERGDSAVYLCASSSSTGVGAGELFFGEGSRLTVL.

The chain is built from TRBV7-2 and TRBJ2-7, with 11 bases fitting TRBD2. J gave up 0 bases and V 5 bases, and 6 bases lay outside the gene matches. CDR3 length equals 16 residues. Per germline, CDR1 SGHTA and CDR2 FQGNSA. CDR3 coding DNA: TGTGCCAGCAGCCCCGGGGGACTAGCGGTCTCCTACGAGCAGTACTTC. It yields the protein CASSPGGLAVSYEQYF.

This clone was recorded a few times. V is TRBV6-6 and J is TRBJ2-1; tentative D call: TRBD1 (6 bases). Germline V gene sequence: CDR1 MNHNY, CDR2 SVGAGI (reference sequence). The CDR3 consists of 15 residues. With 0 bases removed from V and 5 bases from J, the gap between germline ends came to 11 bases. Here the CDR3 DNA reads TGTGCCAGCAGTTACTCGGGCAGGGGTCACAATGAGCAGTTCTTC. This sequence encodes CASSYSGRGHNEQFF.

The chain joins TRBV11-2 to TRBJ2-7; D remains unclear. Looked up from germline, CDR1 is SGHAT and CDR2 is FQNNGV. CDR3 length: 11 amino acids. This chain's CDR3 is CGSTYMDEQYF. CDR3 in DNA: TGTGGCAGTACTTATATGGACGAGCAGTACTTC. Combining the CDR3 with reference TRBV11-2 and TRBJ2-7 gives the whole variable domain EAGVAQSPRYKIIEKRQSVAFWCNPISGHATLYWYQQILGQGPKLLIQFQNNGVVDDSQLPKDRFSAERLKGVDSTLKIQPAKLEDSAVYLCGSTYMDEQYFGPGTRLTVT.

This CDR3 is CSVASGGETQYF. CDR3 sequence (DNA): TGCAGCGTTGCATCGGGGGGCGAGACCCAGTACTTC. This rearrangement joins TRBV29-1 to TRBJ2-5; TRBD2 is a possible D gene (7 bases). Germline CDR1 SQVTM, CDR2 ANQGSEA. V was pared by 4 bases and J by 5 bases, with 11 bases between. The CDR3 is made up of 12 amino acids.

This chain joins TRBV7-2 and TRBJ2-1; D uncertain. There are 16 residues in the CDR3. Trimming stripped 2 bases from V and 6 bases from J, with 17 bases between. Germline values: CDR1 SGHTA, CDR2 FQGNSA. The CDR3: CASSLTLVLFRNEQFF. CDR3 coding DNA: TGTGCCAGCAGCTTAACCCTAGTTTTGTTTCGCAATGAGCAGTTCTTC.

The rearrangement links TRBV5-5 to TRBJ2-5, with 8 bases aligning to TRBD2. Germline V CDR1 and CDR2: SGHKS, YYEKEE (reference sequence). The CDR3 extends over 14 amino acids. Unmatched junction bases numbered 8, after V lost 6 bases and J lost 4 bases. CDR3 sequence: CASTERERGETQYF. In nucleotides, the CDR3 is TGTGCCAGCACAGAGCGGGAGAGGGGAGAGACCCAGTACTTC.

There are many counts of this clone. The chain links TRBV2 to TRBJ2-7; 13 nucleotides match TRBD2. The CDR3 is made up of 14 amino acids. V lost 8 bases to trimming and J lost 3 bases; unmatched junction nucleotides: 4. Germline V gene data show CDR1 as SNHLY and CDR2 as FYNNEI. CDR3 coding DNA: TGTGCCAGCCATCGGACTAGCGGGGGCTACGAGCAGTACTTC. It encodes CASHRTSGGYEQYF.

J is TRBJ2-2 and V is TRBV9; 8 bases match TRBD2. CDR3 length: 16 residues. Germline-derived CDR1 and CDR2 are SGDLS and YYNGEE. V trimming: 0 bases; J trimming: 4 bases; junction bases outside the gene matches: 5. CDR3 residues: CASSVEALAVTGELFF. CDR3 bases: TGTGCCAGCAGCGTAGAAGCACTAGCGGTCACCGGGGAGCTGTTTTTT.

The gene calls are TRBV29-1 and TRBJ2-1; D call uncertain. V was pared by 7 bases and J by 14 bases, with 15 bases between. There are 10 residues in the CDR3. CDR1 and CDR2 (germline): SQVTM, ANQGSEA. CDR3 protein: CSAEALEKFF. As DNA, the CDR3 is TGCAGCGCCGAGGCCCTAGAGAAGTTCTTC.

This clone was detected a few times. The chain recombines TRBV4-1 with TRBJ1-5; tentative D call: TRBD1 (6 bases). The germline gives CDR1 MGHRA, CDR2 YSYEKL. CDR3 length equals 14 residues. The V and J ends lost 5 bases and 6 bases respectively, with 14 bases between them. CDR3 in DNA: TGCGCCAGCAGCGACGGGGGGGGCACTCAGCCCCAGCATTTT. This codes for CASSDGGGTQPQHF.

The rearrangement uses TRBV2 and TRBJ2-7; TRBD2 is a possible D gene (6 bases). The germline V and J ends were trimmed by 7 bases and 6 bases, with 13 bases remaining between them. Germline V CDR1 and CDR2: SNHLY, FYNNEI. CDR3 size: 12 residues. CDR3 loop: CASTLVGGEQYF. The CDR3, as DNA: TGTGCCAGCACTCTGGTGGGGGGCGAGCAGTACTTC.